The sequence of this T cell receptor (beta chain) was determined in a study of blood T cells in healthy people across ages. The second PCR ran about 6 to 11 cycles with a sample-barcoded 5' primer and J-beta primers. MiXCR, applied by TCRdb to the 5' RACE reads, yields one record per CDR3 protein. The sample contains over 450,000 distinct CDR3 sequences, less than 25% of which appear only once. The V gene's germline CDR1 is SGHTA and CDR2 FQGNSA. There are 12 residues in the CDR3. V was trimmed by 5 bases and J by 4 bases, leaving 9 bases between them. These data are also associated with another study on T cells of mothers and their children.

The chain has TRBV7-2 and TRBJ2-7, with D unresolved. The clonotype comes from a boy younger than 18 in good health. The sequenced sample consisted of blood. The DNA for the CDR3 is TGTGCCAGCAGCCCCAATGATTACGAGCAGTACTTC. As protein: CASSPNDYEQYF.